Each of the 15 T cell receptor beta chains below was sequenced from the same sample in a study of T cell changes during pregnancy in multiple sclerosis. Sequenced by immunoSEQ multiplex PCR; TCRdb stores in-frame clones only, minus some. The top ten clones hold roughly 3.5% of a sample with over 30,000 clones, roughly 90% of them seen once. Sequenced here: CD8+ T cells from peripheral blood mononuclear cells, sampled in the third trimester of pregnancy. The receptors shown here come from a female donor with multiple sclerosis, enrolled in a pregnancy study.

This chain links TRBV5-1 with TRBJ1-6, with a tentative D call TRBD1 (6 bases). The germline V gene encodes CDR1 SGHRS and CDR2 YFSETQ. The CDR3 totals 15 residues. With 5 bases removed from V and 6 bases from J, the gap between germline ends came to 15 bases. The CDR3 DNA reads TGCGCCAGCAGACCCAACAGGGCCGGTAATTCACCCCTCCACTTT. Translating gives CASRPNRAGNSPLHF.

The CDR3 coding sequence is TGTGCCAGCAGCCCAGGGACAGGGGGGAGCGAGCAGTACTTC. This sequence encodes CASSPGTGGSEQYF. The chain recombines TRBV4-2 with TRBJ2-7; TRBD1 aligns across 11 bases. This CDR3 contains 14 residues. Per the germline V gene, CDR1 is LGHNA and CDR2 is YNFKEQ. Unmatched junction bases numbered 5, after V lost 4 bases and J lost 6 bases.

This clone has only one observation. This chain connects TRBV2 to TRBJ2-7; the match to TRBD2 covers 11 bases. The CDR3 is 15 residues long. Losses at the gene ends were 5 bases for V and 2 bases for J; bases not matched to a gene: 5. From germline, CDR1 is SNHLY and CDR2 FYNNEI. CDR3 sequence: CASSSGTSGPYEQYF. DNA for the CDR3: TGTGCCAGCAGTTCCGGGACTAGCGGACCCTACGAGCAGTACTTC.

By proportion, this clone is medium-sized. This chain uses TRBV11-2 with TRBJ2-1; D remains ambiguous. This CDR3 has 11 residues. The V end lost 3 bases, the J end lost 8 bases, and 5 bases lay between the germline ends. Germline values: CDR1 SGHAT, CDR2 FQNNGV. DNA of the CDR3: TGTGCCAGCAGCTTCACGGATGAGCAGTTCTTC. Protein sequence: CASSFTDEQFF. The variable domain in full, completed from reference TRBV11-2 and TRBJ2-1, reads EAGVAQSPRYKIIEKRQSVAFWCNPISGHATLYWYQQILGQGPKLLIQFQNNGVVDDSQLPKDRFSAERLKGVDSTLKIQPAKLEDSAVYLCASSFTDEQFFGPGTRLTVL.

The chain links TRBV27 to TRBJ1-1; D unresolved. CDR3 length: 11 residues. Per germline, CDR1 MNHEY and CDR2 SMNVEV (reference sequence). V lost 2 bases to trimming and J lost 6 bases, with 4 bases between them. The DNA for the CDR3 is TGTGCCAGCAGTTTAGGGCCTGAAGCTTTCTTT. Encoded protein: CASSLGPEAFF.

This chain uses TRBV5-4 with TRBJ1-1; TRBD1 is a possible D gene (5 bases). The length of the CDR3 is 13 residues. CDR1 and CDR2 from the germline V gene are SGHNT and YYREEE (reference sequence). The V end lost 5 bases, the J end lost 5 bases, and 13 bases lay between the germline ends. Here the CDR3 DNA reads TGTGCCAGCAGACCCGGGGGGAGAACTGAAGCTTTCTTT. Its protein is CASRPGGRTEAFF.

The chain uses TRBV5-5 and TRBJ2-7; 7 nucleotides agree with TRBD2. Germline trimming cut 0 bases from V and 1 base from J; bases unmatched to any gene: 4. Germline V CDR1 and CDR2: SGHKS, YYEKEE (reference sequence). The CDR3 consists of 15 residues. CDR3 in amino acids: CASSLVPGGSYEQYF. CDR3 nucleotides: TGTGCCAGCAGCTTGGTACCGGGGGGTTCCTACGAGCAGTACTTC.

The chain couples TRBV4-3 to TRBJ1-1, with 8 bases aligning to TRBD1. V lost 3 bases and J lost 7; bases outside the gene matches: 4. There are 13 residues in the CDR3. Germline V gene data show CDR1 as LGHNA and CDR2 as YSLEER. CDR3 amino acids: CASSHDRGGEAFF. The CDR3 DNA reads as TGCGCCAGCAGCCACGACAGGGGCGGTGAAGCTTTCTTT.

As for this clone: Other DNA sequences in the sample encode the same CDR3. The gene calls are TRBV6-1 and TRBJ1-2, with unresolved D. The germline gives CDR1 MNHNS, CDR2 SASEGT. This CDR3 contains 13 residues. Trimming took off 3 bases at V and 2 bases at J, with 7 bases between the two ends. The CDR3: CASSEASNYGYTF. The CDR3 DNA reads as TGTGCCAGCAGTGAGGCTAGCAACTATGGCTACACCTTC.

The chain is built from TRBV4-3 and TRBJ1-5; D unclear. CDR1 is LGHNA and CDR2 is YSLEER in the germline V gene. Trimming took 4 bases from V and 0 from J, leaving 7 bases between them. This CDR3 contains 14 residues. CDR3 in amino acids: CASSPGPSNQPQHF. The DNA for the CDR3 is TGCGCCAGCAGCCCGGGTCCTAGCAATCAGCCCCAGCATTTT.

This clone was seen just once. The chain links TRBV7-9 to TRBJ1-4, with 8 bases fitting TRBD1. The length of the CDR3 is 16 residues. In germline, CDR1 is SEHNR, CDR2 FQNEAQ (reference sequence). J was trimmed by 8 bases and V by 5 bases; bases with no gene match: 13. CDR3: CASSQGQGGLEEKLFF. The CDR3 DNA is TGTGCCAGCAGCCAAGGACAGGGTGGGTTGGAGGAAAAACTGTTTTTT.

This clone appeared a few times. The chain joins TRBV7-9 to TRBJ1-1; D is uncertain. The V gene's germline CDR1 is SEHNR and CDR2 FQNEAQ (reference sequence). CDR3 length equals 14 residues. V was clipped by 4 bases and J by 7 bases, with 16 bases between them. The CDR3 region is CASSYSLLGGEAFF. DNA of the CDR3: TGTGCCAGCAGCTACAGCCTCCTAGGAGGTGAAGCTTTCTTT.

The CDR3 DNA sequence: TGTGCCAGCAGCGAGTGGGGGGGAGGAATGGATGAGCAGTTCTTC. This encodes CASSEWGGGMDEQFF. The J gene is TRBJ2-1, the V gene TRBV9, with 7 bases aligning to TRBD2. V shed 3 bases and J 8 bases; nucleotides not matched to a gene: 11. CDR1 and CDR2 from the germline V gene are SGDLS and YYNGEE. There are 15 residues in the CDR3.

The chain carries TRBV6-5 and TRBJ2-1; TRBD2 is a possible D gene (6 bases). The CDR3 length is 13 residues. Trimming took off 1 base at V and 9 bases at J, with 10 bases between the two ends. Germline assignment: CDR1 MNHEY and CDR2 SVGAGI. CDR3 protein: CASSYFGTPEQFF. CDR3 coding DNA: TGTGCCAGCAGTTACTTTGGGACTCCTGAGCAGTTCTTC.

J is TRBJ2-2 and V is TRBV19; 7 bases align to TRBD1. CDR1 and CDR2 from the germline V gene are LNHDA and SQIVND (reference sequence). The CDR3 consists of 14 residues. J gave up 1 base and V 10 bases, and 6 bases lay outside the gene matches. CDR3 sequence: CATIRDRNTGELFF. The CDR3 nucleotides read TGTGCCACTATTCGGGACAGGAACACCGGGGAGCTGTTTTTT.